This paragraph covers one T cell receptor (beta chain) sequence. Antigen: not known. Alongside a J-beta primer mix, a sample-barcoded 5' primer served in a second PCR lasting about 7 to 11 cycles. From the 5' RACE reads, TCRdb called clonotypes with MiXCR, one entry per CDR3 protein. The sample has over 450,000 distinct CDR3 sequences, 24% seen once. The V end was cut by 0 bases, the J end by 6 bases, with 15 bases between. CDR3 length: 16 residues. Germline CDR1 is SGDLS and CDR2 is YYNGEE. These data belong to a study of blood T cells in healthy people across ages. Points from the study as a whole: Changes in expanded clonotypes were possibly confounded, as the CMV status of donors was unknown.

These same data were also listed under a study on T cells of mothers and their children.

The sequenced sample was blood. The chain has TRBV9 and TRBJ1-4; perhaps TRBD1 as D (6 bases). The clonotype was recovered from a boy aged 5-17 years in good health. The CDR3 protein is CASSVGPRGADEKLFF. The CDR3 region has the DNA TGTGCCAGCAGCGTAGGGCCCAGGGGCGCGGATGAAAAACTGTTTTTT.